This TCR beta chain was sequenced during a study of technical replicates of blood from several donors. This table comes from immunoSEQ multiplex PCR, and its TCRdb copy is limited to in-frame clones, with some not included. The sample shows roughly 56,000 clones, roughly 95% of them seen only once. Germline CDR1 is SGHTA and CDR2 is FQGNSA. This CDR3 has 15 residues. Deletions cut 1 base from V and 1 base from J, with 9 bases between. The V gene is TRBV7-2, the J gene TRBJ2-3; D unresolved. The sample taken for sequencing was PBMCs. This clonotype originated in a human donor in good health. Some clones in this sample may be carry-over from other donors' samples. The CDR3 region has the DNA TGTGCCAGCAGCTTAGGACTGTCTGGCACAGATACGCAGTATTTT. It encodes CASSLGLSGTDTQYF.